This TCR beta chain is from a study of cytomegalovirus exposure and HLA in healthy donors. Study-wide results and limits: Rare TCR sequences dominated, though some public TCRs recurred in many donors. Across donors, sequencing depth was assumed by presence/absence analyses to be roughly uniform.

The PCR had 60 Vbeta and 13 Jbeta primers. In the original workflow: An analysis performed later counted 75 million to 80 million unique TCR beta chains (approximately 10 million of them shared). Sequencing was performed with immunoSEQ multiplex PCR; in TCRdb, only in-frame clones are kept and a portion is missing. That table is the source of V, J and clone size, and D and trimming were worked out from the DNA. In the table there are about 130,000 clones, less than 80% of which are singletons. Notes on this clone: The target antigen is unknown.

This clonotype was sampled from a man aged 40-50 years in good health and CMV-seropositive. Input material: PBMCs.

In DNA form, the CDR3 reads TGTGCCAGCAGCCAATCAACAGGGGCGTTAGGAAACACCATATATTTT. As protein: CASSQSTGALGNTIYF. This sequence joins TRBV16 and TRBJ1-3, with 7 bases aligning to TRBD1. Per the germline V gene, CDR1 is KGHSY and CDR2 is FQNENV. After removal of 0 bases from V and 4 bases from J, the junction contained 6 bases not matched to a gene. The CDR3 contains 16 residues.